Listed here is a single TCR beta chain. Its antigen is as yet unknown. J was trimmed by 4 bases and V by 4 bases; bases with no gene match: 0. The germline gives CDR1 LGHNA, CDR2 YSLEER. There are 13 residues in the CDR3. This table comes from immunoSEQ multiplex PCR, and its TCRdb copy is limited to in-frame clones, with some not included. The repertoire holds 150,000 or so clones, with over 80% as singletons. The sample belongs to a study of T cell responses to AZD1222 COVID-19 vaccine. General study results and limits: Most donors were white British, females outnumbered males, and clonal diversity was possibly underestimated. Among vaccine-associated CD4 TCRs, coverage spanned spike, with dominance at 160-218 and 743-854.

The source is an adult who received the AZD1222 COVID-19 vaccine. The starting material was peripheral blood, obtained 28 days after the second AZD1222 dose. This chain connects TRBV4-3 to TRBJ2-2; 7 positions match TRBD1. CDR3 nucleotides: TGCGCCAGCAGCCCAGGGGGCACCGGGGAGCTGTTTTTT. It specifies CASSPGGTGELFF.